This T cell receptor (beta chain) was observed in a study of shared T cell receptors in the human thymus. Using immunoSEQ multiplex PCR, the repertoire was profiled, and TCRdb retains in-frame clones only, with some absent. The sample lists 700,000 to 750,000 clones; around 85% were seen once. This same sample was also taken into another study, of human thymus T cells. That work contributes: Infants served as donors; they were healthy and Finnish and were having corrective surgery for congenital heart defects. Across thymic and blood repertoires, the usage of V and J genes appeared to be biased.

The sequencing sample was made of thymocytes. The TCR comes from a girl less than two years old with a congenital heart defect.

The CDR3 is CASSQLPGTANYTF. The CDR3 region has the DNA TGCGCCAGCAGCCAACTACCCGGGACAGCCAACTACACCTTC. The chain joins TRBV4-3 to TRBJ1-2; the match to TRBD1 covers 7 bases. CDR1 LGHNA and CDR2 YSLEER come from the germline V gene. V lost 2 bases to trimming and J lost 10 bases; unmatched junction nucleotides: 10. This CDR3 contains 14 residues.